Presented here are 2 T cell receptor beta chains from one specimen sequenced in a study of cytomegalovirus exposure and HLA in healthy donors. Researchers ran the PCR with 60 Vbeta and 13 Jbeta primers. Generated by immunoSEQ multiplex PCR, the TCRdb table keeps only in-frame clones and is missing some. Of some 140,000 clones in the sample, roughly 79% were seen once. Sequencing was done on a sample of PBMCs. These receptors were collected from a man aged 25-45 years in good health and CMV-seronegative.

The chain uses TRBV10-3 and TRBJ1-5, with 9 bases matching TRBD1. V shed 10 bases and J 5 bases; nucleotides not matched to a gene: 3. The length of the CDR3 is 12 residues. Per germline, CDR1 ENHRY and CDR2 SYGVKD. Written as DNA, the CDR3 is TGTGCCACGGGACAGGGCCATCAGCCCCAGCATTTT. Translated: CATGQGHQPQHF.

The chain links TRBV29-1 to TRBJ1-5; tentative D call: TRBD1 (6 bases). The germline V and J ends were trimmed by 4 bases and 2 bases, with 15 bases remaining between them. This CDR3 spans 15 amino acids. CDR1 and CDR2 (germline): SQVTM, ANQGSEA. CDR3 loop: CSVGVGGSGNQPQHF. CDR3 nucleotides: TGCAGCGTTGGGGTAGGGGGTAGTGGCAATCAGCCCCAGCATTTT.